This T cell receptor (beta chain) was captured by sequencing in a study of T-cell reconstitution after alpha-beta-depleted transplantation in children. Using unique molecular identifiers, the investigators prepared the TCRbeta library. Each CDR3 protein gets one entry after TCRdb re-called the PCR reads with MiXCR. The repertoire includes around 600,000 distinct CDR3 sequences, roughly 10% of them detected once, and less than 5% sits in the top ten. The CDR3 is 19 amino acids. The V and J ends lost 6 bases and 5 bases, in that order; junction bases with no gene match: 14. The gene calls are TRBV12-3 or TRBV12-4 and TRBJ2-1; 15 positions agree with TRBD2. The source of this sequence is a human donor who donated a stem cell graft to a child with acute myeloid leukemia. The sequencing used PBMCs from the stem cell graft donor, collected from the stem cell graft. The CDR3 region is CASRLGLAGGWGGDNEQFF. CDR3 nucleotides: TGTGCCAGCAGGTTGGGACTAGCGGGAGGATGGGGCGGGGACAATGAGCAGTTCTTC.